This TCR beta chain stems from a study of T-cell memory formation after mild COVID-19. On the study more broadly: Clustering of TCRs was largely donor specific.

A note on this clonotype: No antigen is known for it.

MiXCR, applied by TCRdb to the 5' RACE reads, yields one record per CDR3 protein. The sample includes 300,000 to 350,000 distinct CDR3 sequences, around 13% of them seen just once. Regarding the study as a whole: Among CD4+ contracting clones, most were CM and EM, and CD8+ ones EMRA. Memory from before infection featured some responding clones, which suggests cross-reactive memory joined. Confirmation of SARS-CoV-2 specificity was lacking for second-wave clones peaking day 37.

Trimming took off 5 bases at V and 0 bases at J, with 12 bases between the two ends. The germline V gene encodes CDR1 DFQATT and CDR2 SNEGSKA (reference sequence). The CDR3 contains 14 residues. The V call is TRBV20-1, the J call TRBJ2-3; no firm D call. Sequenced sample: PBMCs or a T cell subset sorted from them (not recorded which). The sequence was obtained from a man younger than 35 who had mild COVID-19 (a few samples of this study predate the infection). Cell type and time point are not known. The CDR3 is CSAPSFESTDTQYF. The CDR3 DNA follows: TGCAGTGCTCCTTCGTTCGAAAGCACAGATACGCAGTATTTT.